This record looks at one T cell receptor (beta chain) sequence and its context. Germline V gives CDR1 SGHVS, CDR2 FQNEAQ. The CDR3 has 13 residues. V gave up 2 bases and J gave up 6 bases, with 11 bases separating them. The entry originates in a study of blood T cell repertoires in COVID-19. Only in-frame clones appear in the TCRdb table, and some are missing; sequencing was by immunoSEQ multiplex PCR. The repertoire consists of 88,000 or so clones, with roughly 83% occurring once and the leading ten covering approximately 24%. The chain has TRBV7-8 and TRBJ2-7; D may be TRBD1 (5 bases). The specimen sequenced was peripheral blood. The clonotype originates from a human donor in a cohort sampled during active COVID-19. This chain's CDR3 is CASSLLGVGEQYF. For the CDR3, the DNA is TGTGCCAGCAGCTTATTAGGGGTGGGCGAGCAGTACTTC.